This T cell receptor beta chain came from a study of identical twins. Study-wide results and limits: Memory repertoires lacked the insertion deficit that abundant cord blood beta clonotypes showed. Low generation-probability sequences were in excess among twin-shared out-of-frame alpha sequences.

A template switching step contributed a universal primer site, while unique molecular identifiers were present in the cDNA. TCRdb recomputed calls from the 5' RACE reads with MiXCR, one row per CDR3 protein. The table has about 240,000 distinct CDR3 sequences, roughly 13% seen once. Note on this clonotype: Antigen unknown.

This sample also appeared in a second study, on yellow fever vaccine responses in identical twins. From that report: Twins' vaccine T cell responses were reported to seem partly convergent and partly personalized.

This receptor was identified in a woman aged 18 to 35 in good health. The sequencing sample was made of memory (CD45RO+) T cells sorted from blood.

CDR3 protein: CRARTGASYEQYF. CDR3 DNA sequence: TGCAGGGCCCGGACAGGGGCGTCCTACGAGCAGTACTTC. The chain links TRBV20-1 to TRBJ2-7; TRBD1 matches at 9 bases. There are 13 residues in the CDR3. Germline V CDR1 and CDR2: DFQATT, SNEGSKA (reference sequence).